Shown below are 9 T cell receptor beta chains from a single sample sequenced in a study of blood T cell repertoires in COVID-19. The method was immunoSEQ multiplex PCR; TCRdb's version includes in-frame clones alone and lacks a portion of them. The sample records 250,000 to 300,000 clones, 87% being singletons. Source material: peripheral blood. All receptors come from a woman aged 45-65 years who had recovered from COVID-19.

This chain links TRBV14 with TRBJ2-1; 10 bases agree with TRBD2. Germline lookup yields CDR1 SGHDN and CDR2 FVKESK. V shed 0 bases and J 9 bases; nucleotides not matched to a gene: 11. The CDR3 runs to 17 residues. The CDR3 DNA reads TGTGCCAGCAGCCAAGATAGAGCTAGCGGGAGTGATAGTGAGCAGTTCTTC. Its protein is CASSQDRASGSDSEQFF.

The chain combines TRBV19 with TRBJ1-1, with a weak D call TRBD1 (6 bases). The length of the CDR3 is 15 residues. Trimming cost V 5 bases and J 1 base, with 14 bases left between them. CDR1 and CDR2 (germline): LNHDA, SQIVND (reference sequence). The CDR3 loop reads CASSPRGQPNTEAFF. Here the CDR3 DNA reads TGTGCCAGTAGTCCCCGAGGACAGCCGAACACTGAAGCTTTCTTT.

This chain connects TRBV29-1 to TRBJ2-3, with TRBD1 matching 10 bases. The CDR3 is made up of 12 amino acids. V shed 6 bases, J shed 6 bases, and the junction held 3 bases outside the gene matches. CDR1 and CDR2 from the germline V gene are SQVTM and ANQGSEA. The CDR3 loop is CSVRQGADTQYF. CDR3 sequence (DNA): TGCAGCGTCCGACAGGGGGCTGATACGCAGTATTTT.

The genes are TRBV3-1 (or the pseudogene TRBV3-2) and TRBJ1-2; TRBD1 might be the D (5 bases). The ends were cut back, 0 bases at V and 6 bases at J, with 17 bases in the middle. The germline CDR1 and CDR2 sequences are LGHDT and YNNKEL (reference sequence). The CDR3 loop spans 16 amino acids. As DNA, the CDR3 is TGTGCCAGCAGCCAAGATTGGGGTGGGGAAGGGGATGGCTACACCTTC. Its protein is CASSQDWGGEGDGYTF.

The chain links TRBV12-5 to TRBJ2-5; 10 positions match TRBD1. The CDR3 sequence is 17 residues long. With 6 bases clipped from V and 5 bases from J, the junction kept 15 bases outside the gene matches. From germline, CDR1 is LGHNT and CDR2 FRNRAP. The CDR3 bases are TGTGCTAGTGGCTTCGGGGACAGGGGAATTAGTTGGGAGACCCAGTACTTC. As protein: CASGFGDRGISWETQYF.

The chain couples TRBV6-2 or TRBV6-3 to TRBJ1-5; D remains unclear. The germline V gene has CDR1 MNHEY and CDR2 SVGEGT. The CDR3 contains 17 residues. The ends were cut back, 2 bases at V and 2 bases at J, with 16 bases in the middle. The CDR3 is CASSYQSWGGGNQPQHF. The CDR3 nucleotides are TGTGCCAGCAGTTACCAGTCTTGGGGAGGAGGCAATCAGCCCCAGCATTTT.

The chain joins TRBV30 to TRBJ1-5; the D gene is possibly TRBD1 (5 bases). Trimming pared 3 bases from V and 4 bases from J, leaving 10 bases between. The CDR3 runs 13 residues. The V gene's germline CDR1 is GTSNPN and CDR2 SVGIG (reference sequence). Written as DNA, the CDR3 is TGTGCCTGGAGACGACAGCCAAATCAGCCCCAGCATTTT. It encodes CAWRRQPNQPQHF.

The chain uses TRBV2 and TRBJ2-3; D is unclear. CDR1 and CDR2 from the germline V gene are SNHLY and FYNNEI. This CDR3 contains 13 residues. The V gene lost 3 bases and the J gene lost 6 bases, with 10 bases spanning the gap. The CDR3 bases are TGTGCCAGCAGTGACTTCCTCGGGGATACGCAGTATTTT. This encodes CASSDFLGDTQYF.

The rearrangement links TRBV7-2 to TRBJ1-3; D unclear. The CDR3 is made up of 16 amino acids. Trimming removed 1 base at V and 1 base at J, with 11 bases between. Germline V gene sequence: CDR1 SGHTA, CDR2 FQGNSA. The CDR3 protein is CASSLGPGQSGNTIYF. CDR3 DNA: TGTGCCAGCAGCTTAGGTCCAGGCCAATCTGGAAACACCATATATTTT.